The present entry profiles one T cell receptor beta chain with its context. Sequencing used immunoSEQ multiplex PCR; TCRdb keeps in-frame clones, though not all of them. This table holds 29,000 or so clones, 80% to 90% found once. Trimming removed 5 bases at V and 2 bases at J, with 17 bases between. This CDR3 spans 16 amino acids. The germline CDR1 and CDR2 sequences are SGHAT and FQNNGV. This sample was included in a study of PD-L1 blockade in urothelial cancer. The chain couples TRBV11-2 to TRBJ2-3; D possibly corresponds to TRBD2 (7 bases). Sequenced material: PBMCs, taken around atezolizumab (anti-PD-L1) treatment. The receptor was derived from a man in his fifties with urothelial cancer. CDR3 sequence reads: CASSLIRGGPTDTQYF. The CDR3 region has the DNA TGTGCCAGCAGCCTTATAAGGGGGGGCCCCACAGATACGCAGTATTTT.